Below, 18 T cell receptor beta chains from the same sample are listed, as sequenced in a study of CD8+ T cells in alopecia areata. Sequencing used cDNA as its template, made by extracting RNA and reverse transcribing it. Sequencing was performed with immunoSEQ multiplex PCR; in TCRdb, only in-frame clones are kept and a portion is missing. Here the sample spans approximately 280,000 clones, 55% to 75% being singletons. The treatment: oral pan-JAK inhibitor, 5-10 mg twice daily. Sample: CD4+ T cells sorted from blood, taken at week 24, from a patient treated with tofacitinib. The receptors come from a human donor with alopecia areata.

The rearrangement uses TRBV5-1 and TRBJ1-2; D perhaps matches TRBD1 (5 bases). CDR1 and CDR2 from the germline V gene are SGHRS and YFSETQ. The CDR3 sequence is 15 residues long. The V end was cut by 3 bases, the J end by 4 bases, with 16 bases between. CDR3 nucleotide sequence: TGCGCCAGCAGCTCAAGACAGCCCGCGGGCTATGGCTACACCTTC. It is translated as CASSSRQPAGYGYTF.

This clone was recorded a few times. This chain uses TRBV11-2 with TRBJ2-3, with D perhaps TRBD1 (6 bases). The V end was cut by 0 bases, the J end by 6 bases, with 13 bases between. CDR1 is SGHAT and CDR2 is FQNNGV in the germline V gene. There are 15 residues in the CDR3. The DNA of the CDR3 is TGTGCCAGCAGCTTAGATGGGACACCAGGGGATACGCAGTATTTT. It yields the protein CASSLDGTPGDTQYF. The full variable domain, rest sourced from reference TRBV11-2 and TRBJ2-3, is EAGVAQSPRYKIIEKRQSVAFWCNPISGHATLYWYQQILGQGPKLLIQFQNNGVVDDSQLPKDRFSAERLKGVDSTLKIQPAKLEDSAVYLCASSLDGTPGDTQYFGPGTRLTVL.

V usage is TRBV7-2 and J usage is TRBJ1-5; 7 nucleotides align to TRBD1. V lost 4 bases and J lost 2; bases outside the gene matches: 5. The germline gives CDR1 SGHTA, CDR2 FQGNSA. This CDR3 is built from 15 residues. CDR3 DNA sequence: TGTGCCAGCAGCTCACAGGGGTATGGCAATCAGCCCCAGCATTTT. It specifies CASSSQGYGNQPQHF.

The chain joins TRBV28 to TRBJ2-5; 12 nucleotides match TRBD1. V was pared by 5 bases and J by 4 bases, with 2 bases of the junction left unmatched. The CDR3 sequence is 14 residues long. Germline V CDR1 and CDR2: MDHEN, SYDVKM. The CDR3: CASSPGQGAETQYF. CDR3 bases: TGTGCCAGCAGTCCGGGACAGGGGGCAGAGACCCAGTACTTC.

The chain links TRBV19 to TRBJ1-2; the D gene is possibly TRBD1 (5 bases). Germline lookup yields CDR1 LNHDA and CDR2 SQIVND (reference sequence). V lost 6 bases, J lost 3 bases, and 14 bases lay in between. The CDR3 has 14 amino acids. The CDR3 nucleotides are TGTGCCAGTAGGATCCCTATAGGGGACTATGGCTACACCTTC. Translation gives CASRIPIGDYGYTF.

In this sample, this clone turned up once. The V and J genes are TRBV9 and TRBJ2-3, with D unresolved. The germline gives CDR1 SGDLS, CDR2 YYNGEE. V lost 2 bases and J lost 5, with 6 bases in between. The CDR3 has 12 amino acids. The CDR3 region has the DNA TGTGCCAGCAGCGTCTCGGAAGATACGCAGTATTTT. This sequence encodes CASSVSEDTQYF.

The chain employs TRBV30 and TRBJ1-2; D ambiguous. The length of the CDR3 is 13 residues. CDR1 and CDR2 from the germline V gene are GTSNPN and SVGIG (reference sequence). V shed 1 base and J shed 3 bases, with 9 bases lying between them. The chain's CDR3 is CAWSARSDYGYTF. CDR3 DNA: TGTGCCTGGAGTGCTAGAAGCGACTATGGCTACACCTTC.

This chain connects TRBV2 to TRBJ2-7; 8 bases are shared with TRBD1. CDR3 length: 12 residues. V lost 7 bases and J lost 5; bases outside the gene matches: 4. Germline-derived CDR1 and CDR2 are SNHLY and FYNNEI. CDR3 sequence reads: CASTGQGHEQYF. CDR3 nucleotides: TGTGCCAGCACCGGACAGGGCCACGAGCAGTACTTC.

This chain connects TRBV27 to TRBJ2-1; 8 bases map to TRBD1. CDR3 length: 15 residues. Germline-derived CDR1 and CDR2 are MNHEY and SMNVEV (reference sequence). V shed 7 bases, J shed 0 bases, and the junction held 5 bases outside the gene matches. The CDR3 loop reads CASKRTGSSYNEQFF. For the CDR3, the DNA is TGTGCCAGCAAACGGACAGGGAGCTCCTACAATGAGCAGTTCTTC.

The chain employs TRBV4-3 and TRBJ2-3; D might be TRBD1 (7 bases). Germline V gene lookup returns CDR1 LGHNA and CDR2 YSLEER. The CDR3 consists of 15 residues. The ends were cut back, 3 bases at V and 4 bases at J, with 14 bases in the middle. In nucleotides, the CDR3 is TGCGCCAGCAGCCAGAACAGGGGAGGCGCAGATACGCAGTATTTT. The encoded protein is CASSQNRGGADTQYF.

The CDR3 here is CASSLGGSGYGYTF. The DNA of the CDR3 is TGTGCCAGCAGCCTCGGGGGCTCGGGCTATGGCTACACCTTC. The chain has TRBV7-2 and TRBJ1-2, with D tentatively TRBD1 (6 bases). Germline V gene data show CDR1 as SGHTA and CDR2 as FQGNSA. The CDR3 extends over 14 amino acids. The ends were cut back, 5 bases at V and 4 bases at J, with 14 bases in the middle. Full variable domain (outside the CDR3, taken from reference TRBV7-2 and TRBJ1-2): GAGVSQSPSNKVTEKGKDVELRCDPISGHTALYWYRQSLGQGLEFLIYFQGNSAPDKSGLPSDRFSAERTGGSVSTLTIQRTQQEDSAVYLCASSLGGSGYGYTFGSGTRLTVV.

The chain has TRBV7-2 and TRBJ2-7; 11 bases map to TRBD2. Trimming cost V 1 base and J 2 bases; bases outside gene matches: 4. The germline V gene has CDR1 SGHTA and CDR2 FQGNSA. The CDR3 totals 16 residues. CDR3 residues: CASSLGPSGGTYEQYF. CDR3 DNA: TGTGCCAGCAGCTTAGGACCTAGCGGGGGGACCTACGAGCAGTACTTC.

This clone has more than one count but fewer than ten. This sequence joins TRBV14 and TRBJ2-3; D unresolved. V was cut by 4 bases and J by 0 bases, with 8 bases left in between. The CDR3 is 14 residues long. Per the germline V gene, CDR1 is SGHDN and CDR2 is FVKESK. The DNA of the CDR3 is TGTGCCAGCAGCCCCAGCCTTAGCACAGATACGCAGTATTTT. This encodes CASSPSLSTDTQYF.

This clone has only one observation. The rearrangement uses TRBV4-2 and TRBJ2-7; 10 bases match TRBD2. Germline V CDR1 and CDR2: LGHNA, YNFKEQ. There are 15 residues in the CDR3. The V segment lost 1 base and the J segment 7 bases; nucleotides outside the gene matches: 7. The CDR3 is CASSQGSGGAGEQYF. DNA for the CDR3: TGTGCCAGCAGCCAAGGGAGCGGGGGGGCCGGAGAGCAGTACTTC.

The V gene is TRBV7-2, the J gene TRBJ2-2, with D uncertain. The length of the CDR3 is 12 residues. CDR1 is SGHTA and CDR2 is FQGNSA in the germline V gene. The V end was cut by 1 base, the J end by 7 bases, with 4 bases between. CDR3: CASSLVVGELFF. The CDR3 DNA reads as TGTGCCAGCAGCTTAGTGGTCGGGGAGCTGTTTTTT.

The rearrangement uses TRBV7-8 and TRBJ2-6; tentative D call: TRBD2 (5 bases). Looked up from germline, CDR1 is SGHVS and CDR2 is FQNEAQ. Trimming shortened V by 2 bases and J by 2 bases, and 13 bases separated the two germline ends. CDR3 size: 17 residues. This CDR3 reads CASSLSGGRAGANVLTF. In DNA form, the CDR3 reads TGTGCCAGCAGCTTAAGCGGAGGTAGGGCTGGGGCCAACGTCCTGACTTTC.

This chain links TRBV27 with TRBJ1-2, with D uncertain. Germline values: CDR1 MNHEY, CDR2 SMNVEV (reference sequence). V dropped 2 bases and J dropped 0 bases, with 19 bases sitting between them. This CDR3 contains 18 residues. As DNA, the CDR3 is TGTGCCAGCAGTTTAGTTCGCCTAGGGTCCGCCTCTAACTATGGCTACACCTTC. Its protein is CASSLVRLGSASNYGYTF.

The chain recombines TRBV25-1 with TRBJ1-1; maybe TRBD1 (6 bases). The CDR3 totals 14 residues. V lost 0 bases and J lost 5, with 10 bases in between. Germline V gene data show CDR1 as MGHDK and CDR2 as SYGVNS. CDR3 sequence reads: CASSEYPGDTEAFF. The CDR3 DNA sequence: TGTGCCAGCAGTGAATATCCAGGGGATACTGAAGCTTTCTTT.